This T cell receptor (beta chain) was captured by sequencing in a study of blood T cells in healthy people across ages (dated by TCRdb to the mid-2010s). General notes on the study: Template switching captured roughly one uniquely barcoded TCR beta cDNA molecule per two T cells in model experiments. To avoid experimental bias, donors of different ages were randomly spread across the sequencing lanes. Age-related changes in TCR beta repertoire diversity were measured in the study by deep sequencing normalized with unique cDNA molecular identifiers. Using the same blood draw, the study looked at two additional independent replicas of 1 million unique cDNA reads for two donors, one aged 18 to 30 and the other aged 80 or older. The donors were divided into four age groups: young (average roughly 17 years), middle-aged (about 40), aged (about 61) and long-lived (about 79). What the authors observed across the whole study: Estimates of total diversity based on one million sequenced T cells were regarded as lower bounds and as underestimates. As age increased, observed TCR beta diversity per million T cells dropped in a roughly linear way, and a significant reduction was already evident by age 40. Bulk unsorted PBMC profiling prevented conclusive comparison of naive and antigen-experienced compartments. Because the CMV infection status of the donors was unknown, age-related changes in expanded clonotypes may potentially have been confounded. Compared with the aged group, the long-lived group had more naive CD4+ T cells, fewer expanded clones and increased TCR diversity, suggesting age selection. The percentage of naive T cells measured by flow cytometry correlated strongly with observed TCR beta diversity.

On this clonotype: It lacks a known antigen. No base quality values were provided; no much bigger clone lies one nucleotide off.

Receptor libraries were prepared by 5' RACE. Sequencing relied on an Illumina HiSeq 2500. A second PCR of roughly 7 to 11 cycles was run with a J-beta primer mix and a sample-barcoded 5' primer. A unique molecular identifier was introduced onto each TCR beta cDNA molecule by a template-switch 5' adaptor carrying 12 random nucleotides. Each sample yielded at least 2.5 million CDR3-containing paired-end reads. All of the RNA was converted into first-strand cDNA using the Mint cDNA synthesis kit, with a TRBC-specific oligonucleotide serving as the primer. Following uracil-DNA glycosylase treatment, a first 18-cycle PCR with universal primers M1SS and BC2_uni_R was performed on all cDNA. On the study's bioinformatics: For normalization, 1 million high-quality reads were randomly selected from each sample, with every read carrying a distinct molecular identifier. Instead of being binned into consensus sequences, reads with shared molecular identifiers were discarded. MiTCR, set to a Q25 quality threshold and the strictest error-elimination algorithm, was used for CDR3 identification, clonotype clustering and error correction. A nonparametric unseen species model with Euler transformation was used to estimate a lower bound on total TCR beta diversity. TCRdb reworked the public reads: Q25 trimming with fastp, MiXCR clone assembly, productive beta chains retained. Rows matching on CDR3 protein sequence are summarized as one entry with the most common DNA and genes. The V and J calls reflect TCRdb's pipeline rather than the authors' work. The sample records about 2 million distinct CDR3 sequences, roughly 49% of which are singletons. The top ten clonotypes cover approximately 2.1% of the sample.

Systemically healthy Caucasian individuals from Russia, over 30 in total and aged roughly 6 to 90 years, were included as donors. Each donor gave approximately 9.3 milliliters of peripheral blood, collected into EDTA-treated Vacutainer tubes. Ficoll-Paque density-gradient centrifugation was used to isolate PBMCs, with at least 6.5 million per sample. Total RNA, at least 6 micrograms per sample, was extracted from PBMCs with Trizol reagent. For every donor, an aliquot of PBMCs went through flow cytometry to measure the percentages of naive CD45RAhigh/CD27high T cells. Sequencing was carried out using blood. This receptor was obtained from a woman aged 40 to 50 in good health.

CDR3 region: CASSQDVLTTDTQYF. The sequenced DNA: TGCGCCAGCAGCCAGGACGTGTTGACCACAGATACGCAGTATTTT. This chain joins TRBV5-1 to TRBJ2-3; no D gene is confidently identified. Reading the germline V gene gives CDR1 SGHRS and CDR2 YFSETQ. Deletion took 4 bases off V and 2 bases off J, with a span of 14 bases between the germline ends. The CDR3, from cysteine to phenylalanine, totals 15 residues. Just the 45-base CDR3 DNA is kept, in frame starting at base 1.